This T cell receptor (beta chain) was sequenced during a study of shared clonotypes between healthy human individuals. Notes on this clone: What it binds is unknown.

Germline loops: CDR1 SQVTM, CDR2 ANQGSEA. Trimming left V 3 bases short and J 0 bases short, with 12 bases between. The CDR3 is made up of 14 amino acids. Study-wide results and caveats: The study generally estimated greater richness for naive than memory subsets.

The method was immunoSEQ multiplex PCR; TCRdb's version includes in-frame clones alone and lacks a portion of them. Here the sample spans about 1 million clones, around four fifths being singletons. Healthy and HIV-negative, the adult donors had no recent acute infections or vaccinations. Both subsets, CD45RA+ naive and CD45RA-negative memory, were split from the CD4+ cells. Sequenced sample: memory CD4+ T cells sorted from blood. Subset here: CD45RA-negative fraction. This TCR was sampled from a man younger than 35 in good health. The chain combines TRBV29-1 with TRBJ2-7; the D is unclear. CDR3 coding DNA: TGCAGCGTTGATTTGTGGGGTAGCTCCTACGAGCAGTACTTC. Protein product: CSVDLWGSSYEQYF.